This T cell receptor (beta chain) is from a study of vaccination and CD4 T cells after COVID-19 (dated 2022 in TCRdb). About the investigation overall: SARS-CoV-2 positivity had been established in the convalescent patients by nasal swab PCR, and mild disease was recorded in eight to ten of these patients and severe disease in one. The convalescent cohort comprised six males and four females, including two Hispanic individuals, seven Caucasians, two Asians and one multiracial person. Participants got two doses of the Pfizer-BioNTech BNT162b2 vaccine (n=8) or two doses of the Moderna mRNA-1273 vaccine (n=2). Post-COVID blood samples from convalescent patients were collected a median of roughly 100 days after diagnosis, with a range of 35 to 161 days. Post-vaccine blood samples were collected a median of approximately 72 days after the second vaccine dose, ranging from roughly 14 to 241 days. Three convalescent patients were sampled both early after vaccination (day 14) and late after vaccination (days 161 to 241). The cultures were stimulated with overlapping spike peptide pools from SARS-CoV-2 and from the common cold coronaviruses HCoV-NL63, HCoV-OC43 and HCoV-229E. Control cultures used a CEFX viral epitope pool as positive control, an HIV-1 Nef peptide pool as negative control, or no peptide. In over 8 COVID-19 convalescent patients and 4 infection-naive healthy vaccine recipients, the spike-specific CD4+ TCR repertoire before mRNA vaccination was compared with the repertoire after mRNA vaccination. Results the study describes overall, beyond this receptor: The median count of SARS-CoV-2-reactive clonotypes went up from 20 to 25 after infection to about 40 after vaccination, although the change was not significant. The study included relatively few convalescent patients and did not analyze early timepoints after natural infection. In convalescent patients, nearly all vaccine-specific clones (304 of 307) were found to be mono-reactive for SARS-CoV-2 spike rather than cross-reactive with common cold coronaviruses. In convalescent patients, a median 86.3% of post-vaccine SARS-CoV-2-reactive clones were detected only after vaccination, suggesting vaccine-specific priming.

The meaning of the sample's time point label: late sampling 161 to 241 days after vaccination in a few convalescent patients. The treatment or condition label, read with the paper, signifies: roughly 10-day PBMC culture with coronavirus spike peptide pools or control peptides (ViraFEST assay). The ViraFEST assay, used in the study, expanded antigen-specific T cells with peptide pools and then identified the expanded clonotypes through TCR sequencing. The convalescent patients' positive SARS-CoV-2 PCR tests fell between March and December 2020, which was before the Alpha, Beta and Delta variants emerged in the United States. Each well held 2.2 million or so PBMCs cultured with around 10 ug/ml peptide pools in IMDM containing 5% human AB serum and 7.5 to 10 IU/ml IL-2. Half of the culture medium was replaced with fresh IL-2-containing medium on days 3 and 7. After around 10 days of culture, CD4+ T cells were isolated by negative selection using the EasySep CD4+ T cell isolation kit. Ficoll-Paque Plus gradient centrifugation was used to isolate PBMCs from whole blood, and the isolated PBMCs were then either used fresh or cryopreserved at -140C. Each culture condition was generally run in triplicate wells.

This clonotype is deemed medium-sized (0.01 to 0.1%). This clone's antigen is unknown. One base away there is no much larger clone; base qualities are not given. Library method: PCR. DNA from cultured CD4+ T cells underwent TCR sequencing with the Oncomine TCR Beta short-read assay at the Johns Hopkins FTIC core. Genomic DNA was extracted from the cultured CD4+ T cells with the QIAamp micro DNA kit. Oncomine TCR Beta libraries from cultured CD4+ T cells were pooled with unique dual indexes and sequenced on an Illumina iSeq 100. The source study handled its data this way. Non-productive sequences were filtered out, and CDR3s that did not start with C, did not end with F or W, or were shorter than 7 amino acids were discarded. The MANAFEST web application identified antigen-specific clonotypes by comparing peptide-stimulated wells against reference wells and other culture wells. An FDR below 0.05, an odds ratio above 5, and a productive frequency above 0.1% in at least two of three replicate wells were required for clones to be considered positive. Clonotypes that were significantly expanded in both SARS-CoV-2 spike wells and at least one common cold coronavirus spike condition were defined as cross-reactive. Similarity between CDR3 sequences was evaluated in R version 3.6.1 using Levenshtein distances (stringdist) and unrooted phylogenetic trees (ape). TCRdb trimmed public reads at Q25 via fastp, called clones via MiXCR and kept in-frame beta chains. Duplicate CDR3 protein sequences are folded into a single record with the most common DNA and genes. The V and J calls and clone size are TCRdb's, not the authors'. The sample profile shows around 25,000 distinct CDR3 sequences; 25% to 30% of them were found once. The top ten constitute around 7.5% of the sample.

Taken from cysteine to phenylalanine, the CDR3 has 13 residues. Only the CDR3 portion is preserved as DNA: 39 bases, with reading frame beginning at the first base. CDR1 and CDR2 (DFQATT, SNEGSKA) derive from the germline V gene (reference sequence). The trim is 1 base for V and 8 bases for J, with a gap of 14 bases between the germline ends. This TCR came from a human donor who had recovered from COVID-19. Rearrangement joined TRBV20-1 to TRBJ1-1; TRBD1 is a weak D gene call, 5 bases matching. The sequencing used CD4+ T cells from blood, cultured in vitro, collected about 7 months after SARS-CoV-2 vaccination. In nucleotides, the sequence is TGCAGTGCTAGAGCCTTGGGAGAGGGGGAAGCTTTCTTT. It encodes CSARALGEGEAFF.